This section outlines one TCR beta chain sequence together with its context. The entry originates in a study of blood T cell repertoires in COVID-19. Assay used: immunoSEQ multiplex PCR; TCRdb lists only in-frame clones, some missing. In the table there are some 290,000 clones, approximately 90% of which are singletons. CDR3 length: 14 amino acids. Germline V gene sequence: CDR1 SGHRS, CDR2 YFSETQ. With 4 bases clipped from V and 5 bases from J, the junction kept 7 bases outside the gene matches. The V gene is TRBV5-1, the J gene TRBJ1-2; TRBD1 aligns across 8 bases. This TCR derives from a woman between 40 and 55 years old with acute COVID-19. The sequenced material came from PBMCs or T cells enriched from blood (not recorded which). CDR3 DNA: TGCGCCAGCAGCCCGGGACAGGCGTTTTATGGCTACACCTTC. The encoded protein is CASSPGQAFYGYTF. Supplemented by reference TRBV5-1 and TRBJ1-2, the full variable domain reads KAGVTQTPRYLIKTRGQQVTLSCSPISGHRSVSWYQQTPGQGLQFLFEYFSETQRNKGNFPGRFSGRQFSNSRSEMNVSTLELGDSALYLCASSPGQAFYGYTFGSGTRLTVV.